The T cell receptor (beta chain) described here comes from a study of cytomegalovirus exposure and HLA in healthy donors. The sample holds one count of this clone. The antigen remains unidentified. Points from the study as a whole: In the analysis, some V segments, TRBV6-2 and TRBV6-3 included, were excluded as indistinguishable. In a later analysis, HLA-associated beta chains showed higher expansion and lower generation probabilities than comparable chains. Most likely, a cluster of highly shared sequence variants arose as a sequencing artifact. It was reportedly the case that the classifier diagnosed cytomegalovirus status with high specificity and sensitivity.

Germline V gives CDR1 SEHNR, CDR2 FQNEAQ (reference sequence). The CDR3 is made up of 14 amino acids. V lost 6 bases to trimming and J lost 2 bases; unmatched junction nucleotides: 6. Researchers ran the PCR with 60 Vbeta and 13 Jbeta primers. Data came from immunoSEQ multiplex PCR; TCRdb stores just in-frame clones and leaves some out. The sample includes some 170,000 clones, about 80% of them seen just once. The rearrangement joins TRBV7-9 to TRBJ2-7; 8 bases are shared with TRBD2. The clonotype comes from a young man in good health and CMV-seronegative. Sequencing was carried out using PBMCs. The CDR3 DNA sequence: TGTGCCAGCAGACCCGGGGGGGCAACCTACGAGCAGTACTTC. As protein: CASRPGGATYEQYF.